This passage covers 10 T cell receptor beta chains from one sample sequenced in a study of control samples from healthy donors and cancer patients. Libraries were prepared by immunoSEQ multiplex PCR; TCRdb keeps only in-frame clonotypes and omits some of them. Of around 150,000 clones in the sample, 70% to 90% were seen once. Input material: blood. The source of these receptors is a young man in good health.

The J gene is TRBJ2-7, the V gene TRBV7-9; D call uncertain. Deletions cut 5 bases from V and 7 bases from J, with 12 bases between. Germline lookup yields CDR1 SEHNR and CDR2 FQNEAQ (reference sequence). The CDR3 totals 12 residues. The CDR3 protein is CASSLTSGEQYF. As DNA, the CDR3 is TGTGCCAGCAGCCTCACAAGTGGAGAGCAGTACTTC.

The rearrangement links TRBV25-1 to TRBJ2-3, with D possibly being TRBD1 or TRBD2 (6 bases each). The germline V and J ends were trimmed by 3 bases and 7 bases, with 23 bases remaining between them. This CDR3 region has 17 residues. Germline V CDR1 and CDR2: MGHDK, SYGVNS. CDR3 amino acids: CASSDREGGPIGHTQYF. DNA of the CDR3: TGTGCCAGCAGTGATCGAGAGGGGGGCCCGATCGGTCATACGCAGTATTTT.

This chain connects TRBV9 to TRBJ2-1; TRBD2 agrees at 8 bases. Germline V gene sequence: CDR1 SGDLS, CDR2 YYNGEE. The J segment lost 2 bases and the V segment lost 1 base, leaving 14 bases of the junction unmatched. The CDR3 consists of 19 residues. CDR3 coding DNA: TGTGCCAGCAGCGTAAGACCCCACGCCACTAGCGGAGCCTACAATGAGCAGTTCTTC. It codes for CASSVRPHATSGAYNEQFF.

The CDR3 DNA sequence: TGTGCCAGCAGTTTAGGGTCCGGATATACCAACACTGAAGCTTTCTTT. This encodes CASSLGSGYTNTEAFF. V and J are TRBV28 and TRBJ1-1; D is unresolved. V lost 2 bases, J lost 2 bases, and 15 bases lay in between. The CDR3 sequence is 16 residues long. In germline, CDR1 is MDHEN, CDR2 SYDVKM.

This clone was counted a single time. V gene TRBV6-6 combines with J gene TRBJ2-7; D unclear. The V and J ends lost 6 bases and 4 bases respectively, with 13 bases between them. The length of the CDR3 is 13 residues. CDR1 and CDR2 from the germline V gene are MNHNY and SVGAGI (reference sequence). The CDR3 protein is CASSLQVRYEQYF. The CDR3 DNA follows: TGTGCCAGCAGCCTCCAAGTAAGATACGAGCAGTACTTC.

This chain links TRBV6-5 with TRBJ2-2; D could derive from TRBD1 or TRBD2 (6 bases each). The V gene lost 6 bases and the J gene lost 3 bases, with 14 bases spanning the gap. From germline, CDR1 is MNHEY and CDR2 SVGAGI. CDR3 length: 15 residues. The CDR3 region is CASRPWGADTGELFF. The CDR3 nucleotides are TGTGCCAGCAGACCATGGGGGGCGGACACCGGGGAGCTGTTTTTT.

The CDR3 bases are TGTGCCACCACCGAGGGCCCCTTCCACAATGAGCAGTTCTTC. This codes for CATTEGPFHNEQFF. The chain has TRBV24-1 and TRBJ2-1; D is possibly TRBD2 (5 bases). This CDR3 has 14 amino acids. Germline V lookup: CDR1 KGHDR, CDR2 SFDVKD. Trimming cost V 8 bases and J 5 bases, with 15 bases left between them.

The chain has TRBV6-5 and TRBJ1-3; no clear D. The ends were cut back, 3 bases at V and 1 base at J, with 13 bases in the middle. The CDR3 runs 16 residues. Germline V gene sequence: CDR1 MNHEY, CDR2 SVGAGI. The CDR3 loop reads CASSYSQSKSGNTIYF. The CDR3 region has the DNA TGTGCCAGCAGTTATAGTCAATCGAAATCTGGAAACACCATATATTTT.

The chain links TRBV7-9 to TRBJ2-1; D possibly matches TRBD1 or TRBD2 (5 bases each). V was pared by 5 bases and J by 3 bases, with 14 bases between. CDR1 is SEHNR, CDR2 FQNEAQ, per germline (reference sequence). The CDR3 has 15 residues. CDR3 DNA: TGTGCCAGCAGCCCCTCGAGGGGCCTCTACAATGAGCAGTTCTTC. Translated: CASSPSRGLYNEQFF.

The gene calls are TRBV5-4 and TRBJ2-7; perhaps TRBD1 as D (7 bases). This CDR3 has 13 amino acids. The V gene's germline CDR1 is SGHNT and CDR2 YYREEE (reference sequence). Trimming left V 3 bases short and J 4 bases short, with 11 bases between. The CDR3 DNA reads as TGTGCCAGCAGCTCACAGGGGAGGTACGAGCAGTACTTC. As protein: CASSSQGRYEQYF.